These T cell receptor beta chains were read from a single sample in a study of regulatory T cells in long-lasting Graves disease. TCRdb re-analysed the multiplex PCR reads in MiXCR, keeping a single row per CDR3 protein. The sample contains 400,000 to 450,000 distinct CDR3 sequences, 16% of which appear only once. The same data also contributed to another study, on T cells in Graves' hyperthyroidism and ophthalmopathy.

The sequencing used peripheral blood mononuclear cells (PBMCs), collected at new diagnosis, from a patient treated with antithyroid drugs. The source of these receptors is a woman in her twenties or thirties with Graves disease. The CDR3 runs from the conserved cysteine through the conserved F or W. Fields, in order: clone size, J gene, V gene, D gene, CDR3 DNA, CDR3 protein. A D gene is named only where the DNA matches it firmly. The size of a clone is reported for some rows only, either as once, few or many, or as a class for expanded clones.

size: many
J: TRBJ2-5
V: TRBV4-2
D: TRBD2
DNA: TGTGCCAGCAGCCAGGACCCAGCGGGAAAGGCGGAGACCCAGTACTTC
CDR3: CASSQDPAGKAETQYF

size: many
J: TRBJ2-3
V: TRBV20-1
D: TRBD2
DNA: TGCAGTGCCCTAGCGGGAGAAACAGATACGCAGTATTTT
CDR3: CSALAGETDTQYF

size: once
J: TRBJ1-2
V: TRBV18
D: NA
DNA: TGTGCCAGCTCACTGACGGACAGAAGTAACTATGGCTACACCTTC
CDR3: CASSLTDRSNYGYTF

size: many
J: TRBJ2-3
V: TRBV11-2
D: NA
DNA: TGTGCCAGCAGCCGCACAGATACGCAGTATTTT
CDR3: CASSRTDTQYF

size: many
J: TRBJ2-7
V: TRBV6-5
D: TRBD2
DNA: TGTGCCAGCAGTTACCTTTCTAGCGGGACCACAAGCTCCTACGAGCAGTACTTC
CDR3: CASSYLSSGTTSSYEQYF

size: few
J: TRBJ2-3
V: TRBV9
D: NA
DNA: TGTGCCAGCAGCGCCACGAGGCCTCGGACCCCAGATACGCAGTATTTT
CDR3: CASSATRPRTPDTQYF

size: NA
J: TRBJ2-7
V: TRBV6-6
D: NA
DNA: TGTGCCAGCAGCTACTCGAGACCCGAGCAGTACTTC
CDR3: CASSYSRPEQYF

size: many
J: TRBJ2-3
V: TRBV27
D: TRBD2
DNA: TGTGCCAGCAGTTTTAGCGGGAGGCCGCCGGGGGATACGCAGTATTTT
CDR3: CASSFSGRPPGDTQYF

size: many
J: TRBJ1-6
V: TRBV12-3/TRBV12-4
D: TRBD1
DNA: TGTGCCAGCAAATTGACAGGGACCTACTCACCCCTCCACTTT
CDR3: CASKLTGTYSPLHF

size: many
J: TRBJ2-3
V: TRBV28
D: NA
DNA: TGTGCCACCTCCTCAGCCCAATACACAGATACGCAGTATTTT
CDR3: CATSSAQYTDTQYF

size: NA
J: TRBJ2-1
V: TRBV9
D: TRBD2
DNA: TGTGCCAGCGGCGTAGCGGGAGGGGTCAATGAGCAGTTCTTC
CDR3: CASGVAGGVNEQFF

size: NA
J: TRBJ2-5
V: TRBV7-2
D: TRBD2
DNA: TGTGCCAGCAGTCGACTAGCGGGAGCCCGGGAGACCCAGTACTTC
CDR3: CASSRLAGARETQYF

size: many
J: TRBJ2-7
V: TRBV18
D: NA
DNA: TGTGCCAGCTCACCAACGGGAAAGGTCTACGAGCAGTACTTC
CDR3: CASSPTGKVYEQYF

size: NA
J: TRBJ1-2
V: TRBV4-1
D: TRBD1
DNA: TGCGCCAGCAGCCAAGTCCCAGGGGGCTATGGCTACACCTTC
CDR3: CASSQVPGGYGYTF

size: many
J: TRBJ2-1
V: TRBV3-1
D: TRBD2
DNA: TGTGCCAGCAGCCGCCCTAGCGGGAGAGGCTATGAGCAGTTCTTC
CDR3: CASSRPSGRGYEQFF

size: many
J: TRBJ2-1
V: TRBV2
D: TRBD2
DNA: TGTGCCAGCAGCTTAGAACTAGCGGGAGGGCCCGATGAGCAGTTCTTC
CDR3: CASSLELAGGPDEQFF

size: many
J: TRBJ1-5
V: TRBV4-1
D: NA
DNA: TGCGCCAGCAGCCAGGGGGTAGGGCCTGACGATCAGCCCCAGCATTTT
CDR3: CASSQGVGPDDQPQHF

size: NA
J: TRBJ2-3
V: TRBV5-8
D: NA
DNA: TGTGCCAGCAGCTTAGGCAGTACCGCCACAGATACGCAGTATTTT
CDR3: CASSLGSTATDTQYF

size: many
J: TRBJ2-3
V: TRBV11-2
D: NA
DNA: TGTGCCAGCAGCCCAAGATTCGGTCCTTCGGGGGGCACAGATACGCAGTATTTT
CDR3: CASSPRFGPSGGTDTQYF